Sequencing of this T cell receptor beta chain was carried out in a study of post-analysis software for immune sequencing data. Overall study context: Recorded subtypes: relapsing-remitting, secondary progressive, progressive-relapsing; some patients unannotated.

This clonotype was observed a handful of times. The antigen remains undetermined. Unique-molecular-identifier-tagged TCR beta cDNA libraries were used. Via MiXCR, TCRdb re-called the PCR reads, giving one row per CDR3 protein. Altogether fewer than 900,000 distinct CDR3 sequences are present, around 45% being singletons, with the ten largest covering over 4.5%. Findings and caveats of the study: Same-batch samples co-clustered strongly by F measure.

Sequencing was carried out using blood. The TCR was taken from a girl aged 10-17 years with multiple sclerosis.

CDR3 in amino acids: CASSPLSGREGNEQFF. The CDR3 nucleotides read TGTGCCAGCAGTCCCCTTAGCGGGAGGGAGGGCAATGAGCAGTTCTTC. The genes are TRBV5-6 and TRBJ2-1, with 11 bases lining up with TRBD2. Trimming removed 5 bases from V and 6 bases from J; junction bases left unmatched: 10. The CDR3 is 16 residues long. Germline CDR1 SGHDT, CDR2 YYEEEE.